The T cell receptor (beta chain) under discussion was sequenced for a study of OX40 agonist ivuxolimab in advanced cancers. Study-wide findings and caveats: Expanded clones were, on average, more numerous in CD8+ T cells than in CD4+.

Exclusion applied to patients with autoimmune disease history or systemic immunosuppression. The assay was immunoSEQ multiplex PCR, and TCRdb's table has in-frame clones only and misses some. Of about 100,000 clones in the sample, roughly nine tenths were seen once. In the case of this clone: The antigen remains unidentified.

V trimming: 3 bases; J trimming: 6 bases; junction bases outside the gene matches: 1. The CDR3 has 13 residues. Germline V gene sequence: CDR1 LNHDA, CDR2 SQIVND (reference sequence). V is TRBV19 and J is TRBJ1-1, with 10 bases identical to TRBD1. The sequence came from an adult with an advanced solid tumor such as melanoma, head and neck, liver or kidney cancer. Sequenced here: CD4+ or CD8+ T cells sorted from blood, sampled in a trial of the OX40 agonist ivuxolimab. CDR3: CASSIGTGAEAFF. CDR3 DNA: TGTGCCAGTAGTATCGGGACAGGGGCTGAAGCTTTCTTT. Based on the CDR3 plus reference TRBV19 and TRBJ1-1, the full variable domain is DGGITQSPKYLFRKEGQNVTLSCEQNLNHDAMYWYRQDPGQGLRLIYYSQIVNDFQKGDIAEGYSVSREKKESFPLTVTSAQKNPTAFYLCASSIGTGAEAFFGQGTRLTVV.